A selection of T cell receptor beta chains follows, all from one sample in a study of T cell responses to AZD1222 COVID-19 vaccine. Libraries were prepared by immunoSEQ multiplex PCR; TCRdb keeps only in-frame clonotypes and omits some of them. The sample yields fewer than 150,000 clones, approximately 90% seen once. This material consisted of peripheral blood, taken 28 days after the second AZD1222 dose. The receptors originated from an adult who received the AZD1222 COVID-19 vaccine. CDR3s include the opening cysteine and the closing phenylalanine or tryptophan. Each record gives: clone size, D gene, J gene, V gene, CDR3 protein, CDR3 DNA. A D gene is named only where the DNA matches it firmly. Some rows have no size entry. The others give once, few or many, or a class for an expanded clone.

clone_size: .
d_call: .
j_call: TRBJ2-3
v_call: TRBV13
cdr3_aa: CASSLRGGTQYF
cdr3_nt: TGTGCCAGCAGCTTGAGAGGAGGTACGCAGTATTTT

clone_size: .
d_call: .
j_call: TRBJ1-2
v_call: TRBV7-8
cdr3_aa: CASSPGGGNYGYTF
cdr3_nt: TGTGCCAGCAGCCCCGGGGGAGGGAACTATGGCTACACCTTC

clone_size: .
d_call: TRBD1
j_call: TRBJ2-7
v_call: TRBV27
cdr3_aa: CASSSPGTGSYEQYF
cdr3_nt: TGTGCCAGCAGTTCCCCCGGGACAGGGTCATACGAGCAGTACTTC

clone_size: .
d_call: .
j_call: TRBJ2-3
v_call: TRBV6-2/TRBV6-3
cdr3_aa: CASSYGVAVGTDTQYF
cdr3_nt: TGTGCCAGCAGTTACGGAGTGGCGGTGGGCACAGATACGCAGTATTTT

clone_size: .
d_call: .
j_call: TRBJ2-2
v_call: TRBV7-3
cdr3_aa: CASRTTLTTGELFF
cdr3_nt: TGTGCCAGCAGGACTACCCTCACCACCGGGGAGCTGTTTTTT

clone_size: .
d_call: TRBD2
j_call: TRBJ2-7
v_call: TRBV3-1/TRBV3-2
cdr3_aa: CASSQAGEGYYEQYF
cdr3_nt: TGTGCCAGCAGCCAAGCTGGGGAGGGATACTACGAGCAGTACTTC

clone_size: .
d_call: .
j_call: TRBJ2-7
v_call: TRBV4-1
cdr3_aa: CASSQLGTSIYEQYF
cdr3_nt: TGCGCCAGCAGCCAACTCGGGACCTCCATTTACGAGCAGTACTTC

clone_size: .
d_call: .
j_call: TRBJ2-7
v_call: TRBV4-3
cdr3_aa: CASSQGGSGDSSYEQYF
cdr3_nt: TGCGCCAGCAGCCAAGGAGGTAGCGGGGACAGCTCCTACGAGCAGTACTTC

clone_size: few
d_call: .
j_call: TRBJ2-7
v_call: TRBV18
cdr3_aa: CASSRGESYEQYF
cdr3_nt: TGTGCCAGCTCACGAGGGGAATCCTACGAGCAGTACTTC

clone_size: .
d_call: TRBD1
j_call: TRBJ1-2
v_call: TRBV19
cdr3_aa: CASSIGRGQHGYTF
cdr3_nt: TGTGCCAGTAGTATAGGCAGGGGGCAACATGGCTACACCTTC

clone_size: .
d_call: .
j_call: TRBJ2-1
v_call: TRBV6-5
cdr3_aa: CASSYGTDLSYNEQFF
cdr3_nt: TGTGCCAGCAGTTACGGAACGGACCTAAGTTACAATGAGCAGTTCTTC

clone_size: .
d_call: .
j_call: TRBJ2-1
v_call: TRBV9
cdr3_aa: CASSVDVGLGTYNEQFF
cdr3_nt: TGTGCCAGCAGCGTAGACGTAGGCCTCGGGACATACAATGAGCAGTTCTTC

clone_size: .
d_call: .
j_call: TRBJ1-5
v_call: TRBV6-2/TRBV6-3
cdr3_aa: CASSTGRIQPQHF
cdr3_nt: TGTGCCAGCAGTACGGGGAGAATTCAGCCCCAGCATTTT

clone_size: .
d_call: .
j_call: TRBJ2-3
v_call: TRBV5-6
cdr3_aa: CASSFIGTDTQYF
cdr3_nt: TGTGCCAGCAGCTTTATCGGCACAGATACGCAGTATTTT

clone_size: .
d_call: TRBD1
j_call: TRBJ1-2
v_call: TRBV5-6
cdr3_aa: CASSLGTGEGYGYTF
cdr3_nt: TGTGCCAGCAGCTTGGGGACAGGAGAAGGGTATGGCTACACCTTC

clone_size: .
d_call: .
j_call: TRBJ1-1
v_call: TRBV18
cdr3_aa: CASSPRIAATVLNTEAFF
cdr3_nt: TGTGCCAGCTCACCACGGATCGCTGCTACGGTCTTGAACACTGAAGCTTTCTTT

clone_size: once
d_call: .
j_call: TRBJ1-2
v_call: TRBV6-5
cdr3_aa: CATRRPPPGAYGYTF
cdr3_nt: TGTGCCACCCGAAGACCCCCCCCGGGGGCCTATGGCTACACCTTC

clone_size: .
d_call: .
j_call: TRBJ1-4
v_call: TRBV4-3
cdr3_aa: CASSQVSFATNEKLFF
cdr3_nt: TGCGCCAGCAGCCAAGTCTCGTTTGCAACTAATGAAAAACTGTTTTTT

clone_size: .
d_call: .
j_call: TRBJ2-1
v_call: TRBV6-4
cdr3_aa: CASSDNSGVGNEQFF
cdr3_nt: TGTGCCAGCAGCGATAATAGCGGAGTCGGCAATGAGCAGTTCTTC

clone_size: .
d_call: .
j_call: TRBJ2-5
v_call: TRBV7-8
cdr3_aa: CASSRGTLETQYF
cdr3_nt: TGTGCCAGCAGCCGCGGGACGTTAGAGACCCAGTACTTC

clone_size: .
d_call: TRBD2
j_call: TRBJ2-2
v_call: TRBV9
cdr3_aa: CASSVGLAGGTVGELFF
cdr3_nt: TGTGCCAGCAGCGTAGGACTAGCGGGGGGCACGGTCGGGGAGCTGTTTTTT

clone_size: .
d_call: TRBD1
j_call: TRBJ2-7
v_call: TRBV18
cdr3_aa: CASSPPPDRDTLGYEQYF
cdr3_nt: TGTGCCAGCTCACCACCCCCCGACAGGGACACCCTTGGGTACGAGCAGTACTTC

clone_size: once
d_call: .
j_call: TRBJ2-7
v_call: TRBV19
cdr3_aa: CASSIQGREFYEQYF
cdr3_nt: TGTGCCAGTAGTATCCAGGGGCGGGAATTCTACGAGCAGTACTTC

clone_size: .
d_call: TRBD1
j_call: TRBJ1-5
v_call: TRBV6-1
cdr3_aa: CASSEKQGASMGNQPQHF
cdr3_nt: TGTGCCAGCAGTGAAAAACAGGGGGCGAGTATGGGCAATCAGCCCCAGCATTTT

clone_size: once
d_call: TRBD1
j_call: TRBJ1-1
v_call: TRBV28
cdr3_aa: CASRRDRERGTEAFF
cdr3_nt: TGTGCCAGCAGACGTGACAGGGAGAGAGGCACTGAAGCTTTCTTT

clone_size: once
d_call: .
j_call: TRBJ1-5
v_call: TRBV7-9
cdr3_aa: CASSLGGQFNQPQHF
cdr3_nt: TGTGCCAGCAGCTTAGGGGGACAATTTAATCAGCCCCAGCATTTT

clone_size: .
d_call: .
j_call: TRBJ2-6
v_call: TRBV24-1
cdr3_aa: CATSDPMATGASSGANVLTF
cdr3_nt: TGTGCCACCAGTGATCCAATGGCTACGGGGGCGAGCTCTGGGGCCAACGTCCTGACTTTC

clone_size: .
d_call: .
j_call: TRBJ2-2
v_call: TRBV13
cdr3_aa: CASSLGLGTGELFF
cdr3_nt: TGTGCCAGCAGCTTAGGTTTGGGAACCGGGGAGCTGTTTTTT

clone_size: .
d_call: .
j_call: TRBJ1-5
v_call: TRBV5-1
cdr3_aa: CASSLEAGWNQPQHF
cdr3_nt: TGCGCCAGCAGCTTGGAGGCAGGGTGGAATCAGCCCCAGCATTTT

clone_size: once
d_call: TRBD1
j_call: TRBJ1-6
v_call: TRBV6-6
cdr3_aa: CASSPGQGNSPLHF
cdr3_nt: TGTGCCAGCAGTCCGGGACAGGGGAATTCACCCCTCCACTTT

clone_size: once
d_call: TRBD2
j_call: TRBJ2-5
v_call: TRBV5-1
cdr3_aa: CASSPSSGGAKTQYF
cdr3_nt: TGCGCCAGCAGCCCCTCTAGCGGGGGGGCAAAGACCCAGTACTTC

clone_size: .
d_call: .
j_call: TRBJ2-1
v_call: TRBV7-7
cdr3_aa: CASSHRKSSYNEQFF
cdr3_nt: TGTGCCAGCAGCCACAGGAAAAGCTCCTACAATGAGCAGTTCTTC

clone_size: .
d_call: .
j_call: TRBJ2-7
v_call: TRBV13
cdr3_aa: CASSPRGGIYEQYF
cdr3_nt: TGTGCCAGCAGCCCACGAGGGGGTATTTACGAGCAGTACTTC

clone_size: .
d_call: TRBD1
j_call: TRBJ1-1
v_call: TRBV7-3
cdr3_aa: CASSLGTGNTEAFF
cdr3_nt: TGTGCCAGCAGCCTAGGGACAGGGAACACTGAAGCTTTCTTT

clone_size: once
d_call: .
j_call: TRBJ1-4
v_call: TRBV28
cdr3_aa: CATKTPSTNEKLFF
cdr3_nt: TGTGCCACGAAGACACCTTCAACTAATGAAAAACTGTTTTTT

clone_size: .
d_call: .
j_call: TRBJ2-1
v_call: TRBV14
cdr3_aa: CASSHINEQFF
cdr3_nt: TGTGCCAGCAGCCACATCAATGAGCAGTTCTTC

clone_size: .
d_call: TRBD2
j_call: TRBJ2-7
v_call: TRBV28
cdr3_aa: CASSPIRGSGLAGAYGQYF
cdr3_nt: TGTGCCAGCAGTCCAATCAGGGGAAGCGGACTAGCGGGAGCTTACGGGCAGTACTTC

clone_size: .
d_call: .
j_call: TRBJ1-1
v_call: TRBV27
cdr3_aa: CASSLSLVMNTEAFF
cdr3_nt: TGTGCCAGCAGTCTATCCCTTGTCATGAACACTGAAGCTTTCTTT

clone_size: .
d_call: TRBD1
j_call: TRBJ1-1
v_call: TRBV14
cdr3_aa: CASSHRQGIMNTEAFF
cdr3_nt: TGTGCCAGCAGCCATCGACAGGGTATCATGAACACTGAAGCTTTCTTT

clone_size: .
d_call: TRBD1
j_call: TRBJ1-6
v_call: TRBV7-2
cdr3_aa: CASRLVDRVSSYNSPLHF
cdr3_nt: TGTGCCAGCAGACTCGTGGACAGGGTTAGCTCCTATAATTCACCCCTCCACTTT

clone_size: .
d_call: .
j_call: TRBJ1-5
v_call: TRBV7-2
cdr3_aa: CASSPDRYQPQHF
cdr3_nt: TGTGCCAGCAGTCCCGACCGCTATCAGCCCCAGCATTTT

clone_size: .
d_call: TRBD1
j_call: TRBJ1-2
v_call: TRBV27
cdr3_aa: CASSLRTGVLYGYTF
cdr3_nt: TGTGCCAGCAGTTTAAGGACAGGGGTACTCTATGGCTACACCTTC

clone_size: once
d_call: .
j_call: TRBJ2-6
v_call: TRBV5-4
cdr3_aa: CASSLSSSGANVLTF
cdr3_nt: TGTGCCAGCAGCTTGAGCTCGTCTGGGGCCAACGTCCTGACTTTC

clone_size: .
d_call: .
j_call: TRBJ1-1
v_call: TRBV15
cdr3_aa: CATSRDIGMNTEAFF
cdr3_nt: TGTGCCACCAGCAGGGACATAGGGATGAACACTGAAGCTTTCTTT

clone_size: .
d_call: .
j_call: TRBJ1-2
v_call: TRBV14
cdr3_aa: CASSPLIGSAYTNYGYTF
cdr3_nt: TGTGCCAGCAGCCCTTTAATTGGCAGCGCCTATACTAACTATGGCTACACCTTC

clone_size: .
d_call: .
j_call: TRBJ2-7
v_call: TRBV5-5
cdr3_aa: CASSSIQSLAWSPHF
cdr3_nt: TGTGCCAGCAGCTCCATACAGAGCTTAGCGTGGAGCCCGCACTTC

clone_size: .
d_call: .
j_call: TRBJ2-5
v_call: TRBV7-6
cdr3_aa: CASSYSWETQYF
cdr3_nt: TGTGCCAGCAGCTACTCTTGGGAGACCCAGTACTTC

clone_size: .
d_call: .
j_call: TRBJ1-2
v_call: TRBV7-8
cdr3_aa: CASRLAPGLDYGYTF
cdr3_nt: TGTGCCAGCAGGTTGGCTCCGGGACTAGACTATGGCTACACCTTC

clone_size: .
d_call: .
j_call: TRBJ2-1
v_call: TRBV9
cdr3_aa: CASIHRDNEQFF
cdr3_nt: TGTGCCAGCATCCACAGGGATAATGAGCAGTTCTTC

clone_size: .
d_call: .
j_call: TRBJ2-3
v_call: TRBV25-1
cdr3_aa: CASNYKGTDTQYF
cdr3_nt: TGTGCCAGCAATTATAAGGGCACAGATACGCAGTATTTT

clone_size: .
d_call: TRBD2
j_call: TRBJ2-7
v_call: TRBV27
cdr3_aa: CASSSRNGLAGGPYEQYF
cdr3_nt: TGTGCCAGCAGTTCGCGCAACGGACTAGCGGGAGGACCCTACGAGCAGTACTTC

clone_size: .
d_call: TRBD2
j_call: TRBJ2-3
v_call: TRBV11-3
cdr3_aa: CASSPRGSGGVGDTQYF
cdr3_nt: TGTGCCAGCAGCCCCCGTGGTAGCGGGGGGGTGGGAGATACGCAGTATTTT

clone_size: .
d_call: .
j_call: TRBJ1-2
v_call: TRBV4-1
cdr3_aa: CASSLETAGNYGYTF
cdr3_nt: TGCGCCAGCAGCCTCGAAACGGCAGGGAACTATGGCTACACCTTC

clone_size: few
d_call: .
j_call: TRBJ1-5
v_call: TRBV15
cdr3_aa: CATSRRPSNQPQHF
cdr3_nt: TGTGCCACCAGCAGAAGACCGAGCAATCAGCCCCAGCATTTT

clone_size: .
d_call: .
j_call: TRBJ2-7
v_call: TRBV7-2
cdr3_aa: CASSSVVGEQYF
cdr3_nt: TGTGCCAGCAGCTCCGTAGTGGGCGAGCAGTACTTC

clone_size: .
d_call: .
j_call: TRBJ1-6
v_call: TRBV9
cdr3_aa: CASSVVAAPAYNSPLHF
cdr3_nt: TGTGCCAGCAGCGTAGTGGCGGCTCCCGCCTATAATTCACCCCTCCACTTT

clone_size: .
d_call: .
j_call: TRBJ1-1
v_call: TRBV28
cdr3_aa: CASSPVGAMNTEAFF
cdr3_nt: TGTGCCAGCAGCCCGGTCGGAGCGATGAACACTGAAGCTTTCTTT

clone_size: .
d_call: .
j_call: TRBJ2-7
v_call: TRBV3-1/TRBV3-2
cdr3_aa: CASSFARNEQYF
cdr3_nt: TGTGCCAGCAGCTTCGCCCGGAACGAGCAGTACTTC

clone_size: .
d_call: .
j_call: TRBJ1-2
v_call: TRBV13
cdr3_aa: CASSLMQGNYGYTF
cdr3_nt: TGTGCCAGCAGCTTAATGCAGGGAAACTATGGCTACACCTTC

clone_size: .
d_call: TRBD1
j_call: TRBJ2-7
v_call: TRBV27
cdr3_aa: CASSPIGTAEYEQYF
cdr3_nt: TGTGCCAGCAGTCCAATCGGGACAGCCGAATACGAGCAGTACTTC